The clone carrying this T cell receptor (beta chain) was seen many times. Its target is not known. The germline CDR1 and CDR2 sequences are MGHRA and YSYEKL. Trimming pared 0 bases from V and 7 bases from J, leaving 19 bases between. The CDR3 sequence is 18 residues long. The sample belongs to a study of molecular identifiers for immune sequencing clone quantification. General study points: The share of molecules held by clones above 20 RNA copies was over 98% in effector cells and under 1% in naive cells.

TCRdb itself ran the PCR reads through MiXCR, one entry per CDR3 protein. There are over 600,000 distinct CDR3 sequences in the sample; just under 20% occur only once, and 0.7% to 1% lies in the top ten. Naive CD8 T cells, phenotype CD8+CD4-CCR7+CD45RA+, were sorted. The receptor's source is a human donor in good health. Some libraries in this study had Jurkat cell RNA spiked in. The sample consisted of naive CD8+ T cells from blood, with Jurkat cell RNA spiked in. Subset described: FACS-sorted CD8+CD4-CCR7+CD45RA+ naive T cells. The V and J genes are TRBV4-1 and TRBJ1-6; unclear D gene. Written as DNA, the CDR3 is TGCGCCAGCAGCCAAGATCTCCCGAAGGACGGTCCCAATTCACCCCTCCACTTT. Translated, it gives CASSQDLPKDGPNSPLHF.